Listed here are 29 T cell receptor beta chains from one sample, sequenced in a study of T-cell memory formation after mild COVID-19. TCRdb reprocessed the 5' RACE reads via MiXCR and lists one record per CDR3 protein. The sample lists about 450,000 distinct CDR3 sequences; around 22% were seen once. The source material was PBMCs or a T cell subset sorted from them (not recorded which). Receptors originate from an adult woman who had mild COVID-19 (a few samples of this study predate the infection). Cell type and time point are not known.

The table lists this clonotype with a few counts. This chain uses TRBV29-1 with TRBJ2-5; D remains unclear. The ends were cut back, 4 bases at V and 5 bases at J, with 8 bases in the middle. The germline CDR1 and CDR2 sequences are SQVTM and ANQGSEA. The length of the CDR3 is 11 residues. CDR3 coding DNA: TGCAGCGTTGTCCTCACGGAGACCCAGTACTTC. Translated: CSVVLTETQYF. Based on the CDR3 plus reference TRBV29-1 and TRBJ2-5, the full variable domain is SAVISQKPSRDICQRGTSLTIQCQVDSQVTMMFWYRQQPGQSLTLIATANQGSEATYESGFVIDKFPISRPNLTFSTLTVSNMSPEDSSIYLCSVVLTETQYFGPGTRLLVL.

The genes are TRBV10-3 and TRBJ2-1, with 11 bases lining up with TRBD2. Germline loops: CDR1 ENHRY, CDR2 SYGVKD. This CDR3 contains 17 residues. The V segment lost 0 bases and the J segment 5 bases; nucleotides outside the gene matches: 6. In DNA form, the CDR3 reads TGTGCCATCAGTGAGTCGGGAGGGACTAGCGGAAACAATGAGCAGTTCTTC. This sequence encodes CAISESGGTSGNNEQFF.

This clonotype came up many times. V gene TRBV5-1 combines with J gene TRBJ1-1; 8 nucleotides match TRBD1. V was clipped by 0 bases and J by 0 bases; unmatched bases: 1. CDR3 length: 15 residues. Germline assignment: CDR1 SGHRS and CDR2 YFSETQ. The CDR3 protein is CASSLGQGMNTEAFF. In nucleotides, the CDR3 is TGCGCCAGCAGCTTGGGACAGGGGATGAACACTGAAGCTTTCTTT.

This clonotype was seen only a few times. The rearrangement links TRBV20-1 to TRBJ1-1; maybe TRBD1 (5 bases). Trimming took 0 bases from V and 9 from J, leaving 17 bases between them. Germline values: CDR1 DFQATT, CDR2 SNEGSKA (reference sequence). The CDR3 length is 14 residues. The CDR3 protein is CSARDLLRQKQAFF. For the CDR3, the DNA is TGCAGTGCTAGAGACCTCCTTAGACAGAAGCAAGCTTTCTTT.

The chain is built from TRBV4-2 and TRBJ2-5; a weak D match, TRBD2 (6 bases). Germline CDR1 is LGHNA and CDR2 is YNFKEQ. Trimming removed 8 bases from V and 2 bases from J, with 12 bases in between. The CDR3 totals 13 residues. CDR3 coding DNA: TGTGCCAGCGCCCGGGACTTTCAAGAGACCCAGTACTTC. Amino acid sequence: CASARDFQETQYF.

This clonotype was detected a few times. CDR3 residues: CSALSGQGGTQYF. In DNA, the CDR3 is TGCAGTGCCTTATCGGGACAGGGGGGGACCCAGTACTTC. The V call is TRBV20-1, the J call TRBJ2-5; 11 bases are a match to TRBD1. Germline V gene lookup returns CDR1 DFQATT and CDR2 SNEGSKA (reference sequence). Germline trimming cut 6 bases from V and 7 bases from J; bases unmatched to any gene: 7. The CDR3 totals 13 residues.

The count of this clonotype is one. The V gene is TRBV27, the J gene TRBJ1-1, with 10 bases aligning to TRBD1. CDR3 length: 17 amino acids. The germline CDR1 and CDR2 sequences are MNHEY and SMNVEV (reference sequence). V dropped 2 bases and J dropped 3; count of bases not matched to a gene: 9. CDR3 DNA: TGTGCCAGCAGTTTAGGGACAGGGGACGTAGGCGACACTGAAGCTTTCTTT. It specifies CASSLGTGDVGDTEAFF.

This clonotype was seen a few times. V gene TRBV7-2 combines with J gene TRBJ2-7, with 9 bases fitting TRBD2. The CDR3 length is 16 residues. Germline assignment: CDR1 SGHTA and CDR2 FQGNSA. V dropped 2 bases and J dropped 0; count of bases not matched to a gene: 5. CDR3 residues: CASSLLAGPLSYEQYF. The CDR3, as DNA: TGTGCCAGCAGCTTACTAGCGGGACCCCTCTCCTACGAGCAGTACTTC.

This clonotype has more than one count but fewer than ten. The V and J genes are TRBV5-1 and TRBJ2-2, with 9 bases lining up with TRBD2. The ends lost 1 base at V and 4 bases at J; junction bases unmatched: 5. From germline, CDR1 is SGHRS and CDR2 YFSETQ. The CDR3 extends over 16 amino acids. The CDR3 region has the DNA TGCGCCAGCAGCTTGTTACTAGCGGGTCTCACCGGGGAGCTGTTTTTT. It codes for CASSLLLAGLTGELFF.

The CDR3 DNA follows: TGCAGCGGGAGCTTGACTATAGCGGGGGGGCCCCTCTCCTACAATGAGCAGTTCTTC. Protein sequence: CSGSLTIAGGPLSYNEQFF. The chain joins TRBV29-1 to TRBJ2-1; 11 bases map to TRBD2. The V gene's germline CDR1 is SQVTM and CDR2 ANQGSEA. This CDR3 has 19 amino acids. V shed 7 bases, J shed 0 bases, and the junction held 17 bases outside the gene matches.

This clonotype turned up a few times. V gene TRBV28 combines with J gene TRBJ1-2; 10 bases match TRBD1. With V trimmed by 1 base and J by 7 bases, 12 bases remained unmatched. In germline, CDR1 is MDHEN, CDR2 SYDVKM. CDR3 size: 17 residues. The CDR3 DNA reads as TGTGCCAGCAGTTTATCTTCGATTGTGGGGACAGGGGCTGGCTACACCTTC. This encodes CASSLSSIVGTGAGYTF.

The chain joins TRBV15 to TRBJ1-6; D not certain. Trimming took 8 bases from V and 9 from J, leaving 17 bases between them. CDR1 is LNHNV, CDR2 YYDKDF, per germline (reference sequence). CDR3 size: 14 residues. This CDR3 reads CATARTAEGSPLHF. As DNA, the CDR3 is TGTGCCACCGCTAGGACGGCGGAGGGTTCACCCCTCCACTTT.

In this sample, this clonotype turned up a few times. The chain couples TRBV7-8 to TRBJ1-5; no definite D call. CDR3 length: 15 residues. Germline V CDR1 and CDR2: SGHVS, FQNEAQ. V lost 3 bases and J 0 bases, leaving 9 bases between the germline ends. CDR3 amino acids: CASSFKRISNQPQHF. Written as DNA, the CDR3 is TGTGCCAGCAGCTTCAAGAGGATTAGCAATCAGCCCCAGCATTTT.

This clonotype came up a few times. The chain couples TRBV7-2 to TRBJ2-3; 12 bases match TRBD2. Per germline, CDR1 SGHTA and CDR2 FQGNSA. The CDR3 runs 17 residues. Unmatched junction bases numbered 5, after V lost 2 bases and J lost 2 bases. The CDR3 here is CASSLRLAGGSTDTQYF. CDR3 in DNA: TGTGCCAGCAGCTTACGGCTAGCGGGAGGGTCCACAGATACGCAGTATTTT.

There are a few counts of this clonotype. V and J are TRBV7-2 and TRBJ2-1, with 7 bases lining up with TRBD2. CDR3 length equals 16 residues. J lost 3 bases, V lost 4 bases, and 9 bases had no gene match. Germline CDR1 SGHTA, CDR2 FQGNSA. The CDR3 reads CASSSKPGGGYNEQFF. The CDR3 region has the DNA TGTGCCAGCAGCTCCAAGCCGGGGGGTGGCTACAATGAGCAGTTCTTC. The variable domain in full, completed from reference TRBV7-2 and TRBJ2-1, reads GAGVSQSPSNKVTEKGKDVELRCDPISGHTALYWYRQSLGQGLEFLIYFQGNSAPDKSGLPSDRFSAERTGGSVSTLTIQRTQQEDSAVYLCASSSKPGGGYNEQFFGPGTRLTVL.

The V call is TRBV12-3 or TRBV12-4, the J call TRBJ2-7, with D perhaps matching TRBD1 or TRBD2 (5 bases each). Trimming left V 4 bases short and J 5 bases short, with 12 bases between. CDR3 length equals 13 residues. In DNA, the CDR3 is TGTGCCAGCAGTTCCACTGGGGGTAACGAGCAGTACTTC. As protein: CASSSTGGNEQYF.

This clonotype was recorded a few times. For the CDR3, the DNA is TGTGCCAGCAGCTTAGTTCTCGTCCAAGCGGGGGGAAACCGTCCGGAGACCCAGTACTTC. Protein sequence: CASSLVLVQAGGNRPETQYF. The V and J genes are TRBV7-9 and TRBJ2-5, with TRBD2 matching over 9 bases. This CDR3 is 20 amino acids long. The trim removed 1 base at V and 5 bases at J, leaving 20 bases unmatched. Germline V gene data show CDR1 as SEHNR and CDR2 as FQNEAQ (reference sequence).

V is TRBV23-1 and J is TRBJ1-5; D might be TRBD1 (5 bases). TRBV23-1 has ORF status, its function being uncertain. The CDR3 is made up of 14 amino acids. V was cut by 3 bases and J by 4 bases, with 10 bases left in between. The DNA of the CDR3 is TGCGCCAGCAGTCACCAGGACACGAATCAGCCCCAGCATTTT. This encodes CASSHQDTNQPQHF.

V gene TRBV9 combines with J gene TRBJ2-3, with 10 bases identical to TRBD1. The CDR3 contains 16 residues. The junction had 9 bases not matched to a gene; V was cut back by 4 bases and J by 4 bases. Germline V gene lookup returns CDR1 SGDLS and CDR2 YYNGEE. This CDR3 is CASSKRGQGTADTQYF. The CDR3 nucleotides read TGTGCCAGCAGCAAGCGGGGACAGGGGACAGCAGATACGCAGTATTTT.

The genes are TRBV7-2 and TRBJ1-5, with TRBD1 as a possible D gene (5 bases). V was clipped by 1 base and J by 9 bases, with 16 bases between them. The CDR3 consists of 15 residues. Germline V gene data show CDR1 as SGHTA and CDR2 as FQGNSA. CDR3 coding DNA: TGTGCCAGCAGCTTAGGGTTGACAGCGTTTTGGCCCCAGCATTTT. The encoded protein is CASSLGLTAFWPQHF.

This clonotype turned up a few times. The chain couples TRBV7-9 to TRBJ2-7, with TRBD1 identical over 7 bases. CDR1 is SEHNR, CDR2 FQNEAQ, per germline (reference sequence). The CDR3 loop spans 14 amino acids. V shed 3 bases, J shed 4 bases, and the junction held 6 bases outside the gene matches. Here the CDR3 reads CASSFQGENYEQYF. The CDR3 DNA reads TGTGCCAGCAGCTTCCAGGGGGAAAATTACGAGCAGTACTTC.

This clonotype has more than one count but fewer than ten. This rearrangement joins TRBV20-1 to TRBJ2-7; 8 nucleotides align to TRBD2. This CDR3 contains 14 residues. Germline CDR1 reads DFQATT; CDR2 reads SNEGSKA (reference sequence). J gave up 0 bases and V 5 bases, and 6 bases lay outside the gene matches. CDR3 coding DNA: TGCAGTGCTGTGCGGGGGGCGAGCTCCTACGAGCAGTACTTC. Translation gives CSAVRGASSYEQYF.

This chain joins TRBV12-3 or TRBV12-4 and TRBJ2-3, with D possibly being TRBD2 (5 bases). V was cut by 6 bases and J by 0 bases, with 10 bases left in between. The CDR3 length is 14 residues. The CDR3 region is CASSTGTSTDTQYF. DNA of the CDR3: TGTGCCAGCAGCACGGGAACGAGCACAGATACGCAGTATTTT.

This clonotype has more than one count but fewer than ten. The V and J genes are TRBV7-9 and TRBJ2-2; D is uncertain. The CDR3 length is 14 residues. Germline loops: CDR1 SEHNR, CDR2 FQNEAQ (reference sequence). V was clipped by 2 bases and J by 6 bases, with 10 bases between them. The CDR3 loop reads CASSLPSIAGELFF. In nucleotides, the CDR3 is TGTGCCAGCAGCTTACCCAGCATCGCCGGGGAGCTGTTTTTT. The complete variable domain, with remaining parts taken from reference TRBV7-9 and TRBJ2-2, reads DTGVSQNPRHKITKRGQNVTFRCDPISEHNRLYWYRQTLGQGPEFLTYFQNEAQLEKSRLLSDRFSAERPKGSFSTLEIQRTEQGDSAMYLCASSLPSIAGELFFGEGSRLTVL.

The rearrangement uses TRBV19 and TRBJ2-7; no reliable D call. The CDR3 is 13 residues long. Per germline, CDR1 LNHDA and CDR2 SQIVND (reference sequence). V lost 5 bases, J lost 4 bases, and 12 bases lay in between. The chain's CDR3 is CASSSTDGYEQYF. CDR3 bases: TGTGCCAGTAGTTCTACGGACGGTTACGAGCAGTACTTC.

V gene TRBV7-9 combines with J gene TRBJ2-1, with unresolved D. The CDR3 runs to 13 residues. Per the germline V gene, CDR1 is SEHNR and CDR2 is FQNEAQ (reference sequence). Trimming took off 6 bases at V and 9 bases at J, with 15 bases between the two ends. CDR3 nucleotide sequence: TGTGCCAGCAGACCCCCGACGTCGGGTGAGCAGTTCTTC. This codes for CASRPPTSGEQFF.

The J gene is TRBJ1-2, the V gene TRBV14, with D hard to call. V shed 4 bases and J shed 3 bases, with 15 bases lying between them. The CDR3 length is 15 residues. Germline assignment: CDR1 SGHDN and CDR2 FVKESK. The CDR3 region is CASSRWFPLDYGYTF. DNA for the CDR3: TGTGCCAGCAGCCGATGGTTCCCTCTCGACTATGGCTACACCTTC.

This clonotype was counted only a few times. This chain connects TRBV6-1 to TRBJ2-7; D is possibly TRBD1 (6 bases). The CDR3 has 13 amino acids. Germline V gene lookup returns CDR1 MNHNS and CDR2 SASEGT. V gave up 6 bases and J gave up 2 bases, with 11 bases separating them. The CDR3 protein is CASSRTDAYEQYF. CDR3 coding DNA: TGTGCCAGCAGCCGGACAGACGCCTACGAGCAGTACTTC.

The CDR3 region is CSVFADTQYF. In nucleotides, the CDR3 is TGCAGCGTTTTCGCAGATACGCAGTATTTT. The rearrangement uses TRBV29-1 and TRBJ2-3; D remains ambiguous. The V gene lost 5 bases and the J gene lost 4 bases, with 4 bases spanning the gap. From germline, CDR1 is SQVTM and CDR2 ANQGSEA. CDR3 length: 10 residues.